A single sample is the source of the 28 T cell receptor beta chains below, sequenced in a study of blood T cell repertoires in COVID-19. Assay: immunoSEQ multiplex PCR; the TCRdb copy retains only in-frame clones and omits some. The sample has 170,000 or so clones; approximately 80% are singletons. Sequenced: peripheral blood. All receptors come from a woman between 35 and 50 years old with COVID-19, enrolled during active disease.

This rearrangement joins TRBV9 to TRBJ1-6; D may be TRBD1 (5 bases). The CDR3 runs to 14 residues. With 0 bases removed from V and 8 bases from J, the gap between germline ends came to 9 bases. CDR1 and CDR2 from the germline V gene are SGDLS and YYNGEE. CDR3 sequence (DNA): TGTGCCAGCAGCGTAGCAAGCAGGGATTCACCCCTCCACTTT. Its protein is CASSVASRDSPLHF.

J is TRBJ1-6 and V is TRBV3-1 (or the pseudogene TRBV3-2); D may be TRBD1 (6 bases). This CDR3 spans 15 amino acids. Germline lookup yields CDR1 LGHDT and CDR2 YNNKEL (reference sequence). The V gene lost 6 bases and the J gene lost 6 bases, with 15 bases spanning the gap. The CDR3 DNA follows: TGTGCCAGCAGTCCTGTGACAGGCGTTAATTCACCCCTCCACTTT. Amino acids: CASSPVTGVNSPLHF.

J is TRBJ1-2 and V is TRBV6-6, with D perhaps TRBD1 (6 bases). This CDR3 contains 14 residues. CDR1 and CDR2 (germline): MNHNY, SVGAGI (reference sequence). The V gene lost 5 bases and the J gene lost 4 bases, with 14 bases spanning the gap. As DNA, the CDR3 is TGTGCCAGCAGTCTGGACAGTTCCGCCTATGGCTACACCTTC. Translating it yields CASSLDSSAYGYTF.

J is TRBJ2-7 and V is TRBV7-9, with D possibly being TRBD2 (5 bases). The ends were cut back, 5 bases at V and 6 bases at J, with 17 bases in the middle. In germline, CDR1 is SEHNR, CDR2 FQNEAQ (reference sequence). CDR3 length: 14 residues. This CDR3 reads CASSPLGPAPEQYF. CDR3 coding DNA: TGTGCCAGCAGCCCACTAGGTCCCGCCCCCGAGCAGTACTTC.

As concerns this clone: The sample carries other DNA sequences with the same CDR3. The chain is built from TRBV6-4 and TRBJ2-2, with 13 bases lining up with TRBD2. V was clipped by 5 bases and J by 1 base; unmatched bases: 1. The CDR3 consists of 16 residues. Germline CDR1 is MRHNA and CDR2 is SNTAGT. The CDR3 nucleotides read TGTGCCAGCAGTCGGACTAGCGGGGGGAACACCGGGGAGCTGTTTTTT. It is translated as CASSRTSGGNTGELFF.

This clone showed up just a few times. The CDR3 loop is CASSQKGLAGNIQYF. The CDR3 DNA reads as TGCGCCAGCAGCCAGAAGGGACTAGCGGGAAACATTCAGTACTTC. The rearrangement joins TRBV4-1 to TRBJ2-4; TRBD2 aligns across 12 bases. The CDR3 has 15 amino acids. Germline V CDR1 and CDR2: MGHRA, YSYEKL. The trim removed 3 bases at V and 6 bases at J, leaving 3 bases unmatched.

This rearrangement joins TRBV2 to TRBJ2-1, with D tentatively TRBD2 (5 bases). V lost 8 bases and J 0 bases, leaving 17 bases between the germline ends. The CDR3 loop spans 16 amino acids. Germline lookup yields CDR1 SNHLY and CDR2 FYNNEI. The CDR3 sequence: CASRPDFSSSYNEQFF. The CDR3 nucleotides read TGTGCCAGCCGCCCGGACTTCTCGAGCTCCTACAATGAGCAGTTCTTC.

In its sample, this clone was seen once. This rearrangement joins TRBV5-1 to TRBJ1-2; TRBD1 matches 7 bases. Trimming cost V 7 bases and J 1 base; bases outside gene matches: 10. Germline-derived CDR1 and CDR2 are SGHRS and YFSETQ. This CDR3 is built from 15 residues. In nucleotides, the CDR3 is TGCGCCAGCCGGGAAGGGGGCGGACTTAACTATGGCTACACCTTC. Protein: CASREGGGLNYGYTF.

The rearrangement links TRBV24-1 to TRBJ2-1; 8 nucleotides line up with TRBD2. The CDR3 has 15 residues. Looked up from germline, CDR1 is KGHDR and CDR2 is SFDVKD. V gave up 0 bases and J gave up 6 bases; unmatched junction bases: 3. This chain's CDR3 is CATSDLSGGSNEQFF. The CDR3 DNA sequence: TGTGCCACCAGTGATTTGTCGGGGGGGAGCAATGAGCAGTTCTTC.

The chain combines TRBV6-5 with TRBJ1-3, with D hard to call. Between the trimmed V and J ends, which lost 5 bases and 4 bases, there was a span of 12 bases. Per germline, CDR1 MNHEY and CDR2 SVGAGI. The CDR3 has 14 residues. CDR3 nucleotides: TGTGCCAGCAGTCCGGTGCCATCCGGAAACACCATATATTTT. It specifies CASSPVPSGNTIYF.

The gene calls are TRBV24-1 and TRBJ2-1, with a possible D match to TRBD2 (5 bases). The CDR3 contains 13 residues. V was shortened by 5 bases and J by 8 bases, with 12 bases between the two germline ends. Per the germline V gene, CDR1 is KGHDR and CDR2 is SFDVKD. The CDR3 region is CATSAPPRDEQFF. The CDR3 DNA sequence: TGTGCCACCAGTGCCCCGCCGAGGGATGAGCAGTTCTTC.

DNA for the CDR3: TGTGCCAGCAGTTTTGGGGGCACCTATGGCTACACCTTC. Protein sequence: CASSFGGTYGYTF. The chain combines TRBV27 with TRBJ1-2; D may be TRBD1 (6 bases). This CDR3 has 13 amino acids. Germline loops: CDR1 MNHEY, CDR2 SMNVEV (reference sequence). Trimming cost V 3 bases and J 4 bases, with 9 bases left between them.

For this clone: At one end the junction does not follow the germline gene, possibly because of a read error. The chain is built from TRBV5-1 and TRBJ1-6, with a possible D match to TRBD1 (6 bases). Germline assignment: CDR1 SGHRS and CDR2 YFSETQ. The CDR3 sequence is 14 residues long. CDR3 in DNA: TGCGCCCGCAGCTTGGGGGGGGGCAATTCACCCCTCCACTTT. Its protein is CARSLGGGNSPLHF.

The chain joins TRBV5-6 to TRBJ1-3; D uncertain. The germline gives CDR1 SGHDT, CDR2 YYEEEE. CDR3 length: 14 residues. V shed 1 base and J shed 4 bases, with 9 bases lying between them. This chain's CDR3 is CASSLRRGGNTIYF. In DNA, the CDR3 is TGTGCCAGCAGCTTGCGACGAGGGGGAAACACCATATATTTT.

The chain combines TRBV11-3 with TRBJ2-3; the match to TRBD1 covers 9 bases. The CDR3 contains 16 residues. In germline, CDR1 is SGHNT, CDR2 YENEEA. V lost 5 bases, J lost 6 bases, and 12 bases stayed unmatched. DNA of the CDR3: TGTGCCAGCAGCCCCTCCGGGACAGGGCAACTGGATACGCAGTATTTT. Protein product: CASSPSGTGQLDTQYF.

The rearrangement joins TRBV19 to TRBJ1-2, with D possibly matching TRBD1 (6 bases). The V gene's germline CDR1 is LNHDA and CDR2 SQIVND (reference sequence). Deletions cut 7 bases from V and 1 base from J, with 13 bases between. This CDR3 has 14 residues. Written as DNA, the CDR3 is TGTGCCAGTACTACGACAGGCATTAACTATGGCTACACCTTC. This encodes CASTTTGINYGYTF.

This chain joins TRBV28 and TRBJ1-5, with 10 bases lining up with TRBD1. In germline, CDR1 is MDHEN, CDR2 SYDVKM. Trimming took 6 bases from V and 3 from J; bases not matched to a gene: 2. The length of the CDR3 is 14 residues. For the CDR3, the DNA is TGTGCCAGCAGGGGACAGGGGAACAATCAGCCCCAGCATTTT. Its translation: CASRGQGNNQPQHF.

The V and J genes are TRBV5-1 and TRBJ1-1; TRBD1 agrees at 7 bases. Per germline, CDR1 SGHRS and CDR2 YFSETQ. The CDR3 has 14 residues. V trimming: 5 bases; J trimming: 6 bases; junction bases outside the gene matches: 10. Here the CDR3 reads CASREGTARAEAFF. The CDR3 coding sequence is TGCGCCAGCAGGGAGGGGACAGCCCGGGCTGAAGCTTTCTTT.

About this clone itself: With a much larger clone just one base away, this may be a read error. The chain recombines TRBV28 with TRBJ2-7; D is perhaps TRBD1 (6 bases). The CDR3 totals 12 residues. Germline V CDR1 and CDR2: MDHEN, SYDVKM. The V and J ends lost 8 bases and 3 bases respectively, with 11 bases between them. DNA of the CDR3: TGTGCCAGCGGTCAGGACAGCTACGAGCAGTACTTC. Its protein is CASGQDSYEQYF. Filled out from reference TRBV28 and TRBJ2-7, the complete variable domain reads DVKVTQSSRYLVKRTGEKVFLECVQDMDHENMFWYRQDPGLGLRLIYFSYDVKMKEKGDIPEGYSVSREKKERFSLILESASTNQTSMYLCASGQDSYEQYFGPGTRLTVT.

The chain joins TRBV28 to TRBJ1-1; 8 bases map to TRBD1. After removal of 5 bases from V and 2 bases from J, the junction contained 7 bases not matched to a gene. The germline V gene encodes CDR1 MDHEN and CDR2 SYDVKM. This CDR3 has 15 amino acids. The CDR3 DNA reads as TGTGCCAGCAGTCCGCGACAGGGGAGCAACACTGAAGCTTTCTTT. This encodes CASSPRQGSNTEAFF.

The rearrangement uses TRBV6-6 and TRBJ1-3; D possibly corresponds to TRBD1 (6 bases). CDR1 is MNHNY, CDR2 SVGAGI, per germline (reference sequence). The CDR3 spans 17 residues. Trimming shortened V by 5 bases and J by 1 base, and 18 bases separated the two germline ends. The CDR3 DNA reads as TGTGCCAGCAGTCCTCTTTCCTCGGACAGATCTGGAAACACCATATATTTT. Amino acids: CASSPLSSDRSGNTIYF.

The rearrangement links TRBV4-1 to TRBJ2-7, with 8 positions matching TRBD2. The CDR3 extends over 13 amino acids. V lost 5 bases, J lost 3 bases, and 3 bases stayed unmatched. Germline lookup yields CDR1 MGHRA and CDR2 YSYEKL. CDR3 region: CASSEGTSYEQYF. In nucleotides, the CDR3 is TGCGCCAGCAGCGAAGGGACTAGCTACGAGCAGTACTTC.

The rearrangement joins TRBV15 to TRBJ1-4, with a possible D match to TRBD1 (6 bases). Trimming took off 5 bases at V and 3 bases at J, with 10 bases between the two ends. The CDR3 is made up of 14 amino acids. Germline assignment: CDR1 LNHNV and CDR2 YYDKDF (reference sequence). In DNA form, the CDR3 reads TGTGCCACCAGCCTACAGGGTCCTAATGAAAAACTGTTTTTT. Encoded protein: CATSLQGPNEKLFF. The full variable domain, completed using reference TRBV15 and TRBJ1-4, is DAMVIQNPRYQVTQFGKPVTLSCSQTLNHNVMYWYQQKSSQAPKLLFHYYDKDFNNEADTPDNFQSRRPNTSFCFLDIRSPGLGDTAMYLCATSLQGPNEKLFFGSGTQLSVL.

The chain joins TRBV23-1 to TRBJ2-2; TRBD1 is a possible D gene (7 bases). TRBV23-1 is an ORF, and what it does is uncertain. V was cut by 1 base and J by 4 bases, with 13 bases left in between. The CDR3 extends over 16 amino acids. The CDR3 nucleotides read TGCGCCAGCAGTCAATACGGCAGGGGGGCCACCGGGGAGCTGTTTTTT. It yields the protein CASSQYGRGATGELFF.

Written as DNA, the CDR3 is TGTGCCAGCAGTTACTCGGACAGGGCGTACGAGCAGTACTTC. Translated, it gives CASSYSDRAYEQYF. The chain uses TRBV6-5 and TRBJ2-7; 8 bases are shared with TRBD1. V shed 0 bases and J 4 bases; nucleotides not matched to a gene: 2. The CDR3 is made up of 14 amino acids. Germline V lookup: CDR1 MNHEY, CDR2 SVGAGI.

The CDR3 protein is CATTQPGSSYEQYF. DNA of the CDR3: TGTGCCACCACCCAACCGGGGAGCTCCTACGAGCAGTACTTC. The gene calls are TRBV10-3 and TRBJ2-7; possibly TRBD2 for D (5 bases). Germline V gene lookup returns CDR1 ENHRY and CDR2 SYGVKD. V lost 10 bases and J 0 bases, leaving 16 bases between the germline ends. CDR3 size: 14 residues.

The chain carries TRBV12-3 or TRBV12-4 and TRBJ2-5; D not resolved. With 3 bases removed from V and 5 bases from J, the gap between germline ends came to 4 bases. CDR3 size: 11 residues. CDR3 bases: TGTGCCAGCAGTTTCACTGAGACCCAGTACTTC. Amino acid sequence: CASSFTETQYF.

The CDR3 here is CASSIWSTGNTIYF. The CDR3 nucleotides are TGTGCCAGTAGTATTTGGTCTACCGGAAACACCATATATTTT. The chain links TRBV19 to TRBJ1-3; no firm D call. There are 14 residues in the CDR3. V shed 3 bases and J shed 4 bases, with 10 bases lying between them. The germline gives CDR1 LNHDA, CDR2 SQIVND (reference sequence).